One and the same sample provided the 6 T cell receptor beta chains below, sequenced in a study of T cell changes during pregnancy in multiple sclerosis. TCRdb's copy holds only in-frame clones and misses some; the assay was immunoSEQ multiplex PCR. The repertoire has 39,000 or so clones, 91% of them found once; the top ten carry about 12%. The source was CD8+ T cells from peripheral blood mononuclear cells, collected after pregnancy. These receptors all stem from a female donor with multiple sclerosis, enrolled in a pregnancy study.

This clone is a singleton in its sample. The chain has TRBV5-1 and TRBJ1-2, with no clear D. Germline lookup yields CDR1 SGHRS and CDR2 YFSETQ. V lost 4 bases, J lost 0 bases, and 10 bases lay in between. The CDR3 runs 14 residues. CDR3 in DNA: TGCGCCAGCAGCCCACCATCAGCTAACTATGGCTACACCTTC. This translates into CASSPPSANYGYTF. Combining the CDR3 with reference TRBV5-1 and TRBJ1-2 gives the whole variable domain KAGVTQTPRYLIKTRGQQVTLSCSPISGHRSVSWYQQTPGQGLQFLFEYFSETQRNKGNFPGRFSGRQFSNSRSEMNVSTLELGDSALYLCASSPPSANYGYTFGSGTRLTVV.

V is TRBV30 and J is TRBJ2-4; 7 bases line up with TRBD2. The V segment lost 1 base and the J segment 0 bases; nucleotides outside the gene matches: 6. The CDR3 consists of 16 residues. Germline V gives CDR1 GTSNPN, CDR2 SVGIG (reference sequence). CDR3 protein: CAWSGGGYLAKNIQYF. As DNA, the CDR3 is TGTGCCTGGAGTGGGGGGGGGTATCTAGCCAAAAACATTCAGTACTTC.

The genes are TRBV14 and TRBJ2-1; TRBD2 matches 10 bases. Germline trimming cut 1 base from V and 1 base from J; bases unmatched to any gene: 7. This CDR3 is built from 18 residues. Per the germline V gene, CDR1 is SGHDN and CDR2 is FVKESK. For the CDR3, the DNA is TGTGCCAGCAGCCAAGGTTCTCTAGCGGGAGAATCCTACAATGAGCAGTTCTTC. As protein: CASSQGSLAGESYNEQFF.

The V and J genes are TRBV7-6 and TRBJ2-1, with 9 bases fitting TRBD2. The CDR3 sequence is 15 residues long. V dropped 2 bases and J dropped 5; count of bases not matched to a gene: 4. Germline V gives CDR1 SGHVS, CDR2 FNYEAQ. In nucleotides, the CDR3 is TGTGCCAGCAGCTTATTGGCTAGCGGGAACAATGAGCAGTTCTTC. It encodes CASSLLASGNNEQFF.

The chain links TRBV5-1 to TRBJ2-3, with TRBD1 matching over 7 bases. Germline loops: CDR1 SGHRS, CDR2 YFSETQ. After removal of 2 bases from V and 0 bases from J, the junction contained 6 bases not matched to a gene. The CDR3 covers 16 residues. CDR3 region: CASSFYTGASTDTQYF. The CDR3 coding sequence is TGCGCCAGCAGCTTTTATACAGGGGCCAGCACAGATACGCAGTATTTT.

The CDR3 DNA reads TGTGCCAGCAGGGCCTTCTCAGGGGAATACGAGACCCAGTACTTC. Translated, it gives CASRAFSGEYETQYF. This rearrangement joins TRBV2 to TRBJ2-5; D may be TRBD1 (6 bases). V dropped 6 bases and J dropped 5 bases, with 19 bases sitting between them. Germline CDR1 is SNHLY and CDR2 is FYNNEI. The CDR3 is 15 amino acids.